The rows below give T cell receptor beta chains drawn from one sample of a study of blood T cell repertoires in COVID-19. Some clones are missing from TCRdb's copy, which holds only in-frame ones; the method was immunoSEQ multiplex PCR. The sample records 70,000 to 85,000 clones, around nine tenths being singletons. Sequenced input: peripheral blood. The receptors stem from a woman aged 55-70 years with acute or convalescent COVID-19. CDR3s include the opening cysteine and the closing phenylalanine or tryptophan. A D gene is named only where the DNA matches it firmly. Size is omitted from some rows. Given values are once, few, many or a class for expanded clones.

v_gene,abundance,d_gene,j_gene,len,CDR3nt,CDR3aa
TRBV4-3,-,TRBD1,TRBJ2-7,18,TGCGCCAGCAGCCAAGAAGGAAGGGGCGGACAGGGAATCGGCGAGCAGTACTTC,CASSQEGRGGQGIGEQYF
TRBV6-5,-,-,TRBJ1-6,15,TGTGCCAGCAGTATCAAGGGGGTTGGAGAGGCACCCCTCCACTTT,CASSIKGVGEAPLHF
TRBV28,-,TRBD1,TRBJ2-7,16,TGTGCCAGCACCCCAGGATCCCGACAGGGGGCAGACGAGCAGTACTTC,CASTPGSRQGADEQYF
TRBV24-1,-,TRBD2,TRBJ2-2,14,TGTGCCACCAGTGGAGGGCTAGCGGTCGGGGAGCTGTTTTTT,CATSGGLAVGELFF
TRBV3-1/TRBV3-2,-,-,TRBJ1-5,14,TGTGCCAGCAGCCAAGATCTTAGCAATCAGCCCCAGCATTTT,CASSQDLSNQPQHF
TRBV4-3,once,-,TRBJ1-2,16,TGCGCCAGCAGCCAAGAATGGCAGGGTGGTCCTTATGGCTACACCTTC,CASSQEWQGGPYGYTF
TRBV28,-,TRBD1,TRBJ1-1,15,TGTGCCAGCAGTTTGCCTGACAGGGGTAGCACTGAAGCTTTCTTT,CASSLPDRGSTEAFF
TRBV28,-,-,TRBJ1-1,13,TGTGCCAGCAGTACCGACAGGCCCGCCGGGGCTTTCTTT,CASSTDRPAGAFF
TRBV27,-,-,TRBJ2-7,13,TGTGCCAGCACCCGAGGAAGGACCTACGAGCAGTACTTC,CASTRGRTYEQYF
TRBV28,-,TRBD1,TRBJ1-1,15,TGTGCCAGCAGTCCCGGGACAGGGGGCGGCTCGAGGGCTTTCTTT,CASSPGTGGGSRAFF
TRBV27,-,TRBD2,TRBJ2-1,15,TGTGCCAGCCACGGTGCCCTAGCGGGAGGCTATGAGCAGTTCTTC,CASHGALAGGYEQFF
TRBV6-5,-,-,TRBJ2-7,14,TGTGCCAGCAGCAGACAGACATTTACCTACGAGCAGTACTTC,CASSRQTFTYEQYF
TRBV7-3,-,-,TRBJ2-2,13,TGTGCCAGCAGCGAGACTAGTGCCGGGGAGCTGTTTTTT,CASSETSAGELFF
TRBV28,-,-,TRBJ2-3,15,TGTGCCAGCAGACCAACAGGGGAGGGCACAGATACGCAGTATTTT,CASRPTGEGTDTQYF
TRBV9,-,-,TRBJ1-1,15,TGTGCCAGCAGCGTAGGGGGGGTCATGAACACTGAAGCTTTCTTT,CASSVGGVMNTEAFF
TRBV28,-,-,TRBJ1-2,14,TGTGCCAGCAGTCAGTACAGGGCAATTAGTGGCTACACCTTC,CASSQYRAISGYTF
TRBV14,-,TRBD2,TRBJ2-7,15,TGTGCCAGCAGCCAATCTAGCGGAAGCTCCTACGAGCAGTACTTC,CASSQSSGSSYEQYF
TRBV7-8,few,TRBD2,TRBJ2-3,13,TGTGCCAGCAGGGCGGGAGTGGTAGATACGCAGTATTTT,CASRAGVVDTQYF
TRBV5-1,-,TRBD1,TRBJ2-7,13,TGCGCCAGCAGCTTGAACAGGGGCGGAGAGCAGTACTTC,CASSLNRGGEQYF
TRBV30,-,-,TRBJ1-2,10,TGTGCCTGGAGATCGGGGGGCTACACCTTC,CAWRSGGYTF
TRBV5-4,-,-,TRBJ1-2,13,TGTGCCAGCAGATTCGGGGGGTCCTATGGCTACACCTTC,CASRFGGSYGYTF
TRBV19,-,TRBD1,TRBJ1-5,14,TGTGCCAGTAGTATAAACAGGGGGGATCAGCCCCAGCATTTT,CASSINRGDQPQHF
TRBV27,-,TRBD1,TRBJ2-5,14,TGTGCCAGCAGTTTCGGACAGGCAATCGAGACCCAGTACTTC,CASSFGQAIETQYF
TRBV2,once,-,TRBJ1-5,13,TGTGCCAGTAAGCGCGGCTGGAATCAGCCCCAGCATTTT,CASKRGWNQPQHF
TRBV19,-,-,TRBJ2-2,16,TGTGCCAGTAGTAATGCCGGCGAGGCGAACACCGGGGAGCTGTTTTTT,CASSNAGEANTGELFF
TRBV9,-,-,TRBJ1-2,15,TGTGCCAGCAGCGTAGATACAGGGCAGGACTATGGCTACACCTTC,CASSVDTGQDYGYTF
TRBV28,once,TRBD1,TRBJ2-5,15,TGTGCCAGCAGTGAACAGGGGTCCAGGCAAGAGACCCAGTACTTC,CASSEQGSRQETQYF
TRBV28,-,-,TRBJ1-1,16,TGTGCCAGCAGTGGACTACCCGGGGAGAGGAACACTGAAGCTTTCTTT,CASSGLPGERNTEAFF
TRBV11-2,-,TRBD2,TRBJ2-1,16,TGTGCCAGCAGCTTAGAGAGCGGGAGCTCCTACAATGAGCAGTTCTTC,CASSLESGSSYNEQFF
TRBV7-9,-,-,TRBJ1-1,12,TGTGCCAGCAGCCCCAGGCAGTTTGAAGCTTTCTTT,CASSPRQFEAFF
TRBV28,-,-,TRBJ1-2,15,TGTGCCAGCCAGGGGTGGGGAATTAGAAGCTATGGCTACACCTTC,CASQGWGIRSYGYTF
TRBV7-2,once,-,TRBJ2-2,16,TGTGCCAGCAGCTTACAAAGCGTAGCGAACACCGGGGAGCTGTTTTTT,CASSLQSVANTGELFF